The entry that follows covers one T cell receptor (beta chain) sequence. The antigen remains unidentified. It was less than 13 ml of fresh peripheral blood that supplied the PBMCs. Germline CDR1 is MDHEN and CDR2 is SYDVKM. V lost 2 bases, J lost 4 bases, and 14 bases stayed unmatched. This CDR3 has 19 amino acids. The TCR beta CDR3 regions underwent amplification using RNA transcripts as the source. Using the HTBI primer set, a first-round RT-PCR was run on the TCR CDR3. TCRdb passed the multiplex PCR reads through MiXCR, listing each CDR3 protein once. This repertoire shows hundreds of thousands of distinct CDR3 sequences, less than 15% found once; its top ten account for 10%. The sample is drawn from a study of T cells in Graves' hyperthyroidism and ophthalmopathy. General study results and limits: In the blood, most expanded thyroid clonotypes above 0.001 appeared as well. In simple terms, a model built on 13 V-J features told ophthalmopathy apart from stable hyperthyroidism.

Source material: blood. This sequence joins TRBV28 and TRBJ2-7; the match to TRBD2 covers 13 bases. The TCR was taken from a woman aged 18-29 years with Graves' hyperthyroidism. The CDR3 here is CASSLLPGRGTSGIYEQYF. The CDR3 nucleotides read TGTGCCAGCAGTTTACTACCGGGACGTGGGACTAGCGGGATATACGAGCAGTACTTC. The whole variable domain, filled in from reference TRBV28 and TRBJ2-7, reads DVKVTQSSRYLVKRTGEKVFLECVQDMDHENMFWYRQDPGLGLRLIYFSYDVKMKEKGDIPEGYSVSREKKERFSLILESASTNQTSMYLCASSLLPGRGTSGIYEQYFGPGTRLTVT.